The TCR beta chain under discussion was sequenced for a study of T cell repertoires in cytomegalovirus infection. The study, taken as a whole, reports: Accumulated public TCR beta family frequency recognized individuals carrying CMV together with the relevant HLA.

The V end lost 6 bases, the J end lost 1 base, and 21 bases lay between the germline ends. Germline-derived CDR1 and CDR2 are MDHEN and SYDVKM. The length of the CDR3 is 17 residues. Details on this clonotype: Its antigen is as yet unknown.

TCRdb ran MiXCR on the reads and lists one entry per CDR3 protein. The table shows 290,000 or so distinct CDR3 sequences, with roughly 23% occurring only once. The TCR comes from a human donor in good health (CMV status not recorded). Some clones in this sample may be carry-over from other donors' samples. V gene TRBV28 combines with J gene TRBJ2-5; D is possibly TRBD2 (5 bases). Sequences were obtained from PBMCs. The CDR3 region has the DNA TGTGCCAGCAGAACCTCGTTTGGCGGGCGCTCCCAAGAGACCCAGTACTTC. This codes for CASRTSFGGRSQETQYF. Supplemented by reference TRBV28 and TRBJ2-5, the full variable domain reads DVKVTQSSRYLVKRTGEKVFLECVQDMDHENMFWYRQDPGLGLRLIYFSYDVKMKEKGDIPEGYSVSREKKERFSLILESASTNQTSMYLCASRTSFGGRSQETQYFGPGTRLLVL.